Listed below are T cell receptor beta chains from one sample, sequenced in a study of immune evolution from preneoplasia to lung adenocarcinoma. This table comes from immunoSEQ multiplex PCR, and its TCRdb copy is limited to in-frame clones, with some not included. The sample has 5,000 or so clones, about 80% seen once. The sample comprised FFPE minimally invasive lung adenocarcinoma tissue. These receptors were taken from a person between 55 and 80 years old with lung adenocarcinoma. The CDR3 runs from the conserved cysteine through the conserved F or W. The order of the fields is D gene, V gene, clone size, J gene, CDR3 protein, CDR3 DNA. The D gene is left open where the match is weak. Where a row states a size, it is once, few, many or the class of an expanded clone; other rows omit it.

d_call: NA; v_call: TRBV10-3; clone_size: NA; j_call: TRBJ1-1; cdr3_aa: CAIRPSMNTEAFF; cdr3_nt: TGTGCCATCAGACCATCCATGAACACTGAAGCTTTCTTT
d_call: NA; v_call: TRBV7-9; clone_size: NA; j_call: TRBJ2-4; cdr3_aa: CASSSDRGKNIQYF; cdr3_nt: TGTGCCAGCAGCTCCGACAGAGGCAAAAACATTCAGTACTTC
d_call: NA; v_call: TRBV11-2; clone_size: few; j_call: TRBJ2-5; cdr3_aa: CASSRGIQETQYF; cdr3_nt: TGTGCCAGCAGCCGCGGGATACAAGAGACCCAGTACTTC
d_call: TRBD1; v_call: TRBV5-1; clone_size: NA; j_call: TRBJ2-2; cdr3_aa: CASSLDGTGYTGELFF; cdr3_nt: TGCGCCAGCAGCTTGGATGGGACAGGGTACACCGGGGAGCTGTTTTTT
d_call: TRBD1; v_call: TRBV2; clone_size: NA; j_call: TRBJ2-2; cdr3_aa: CASMGTANTGELFF; cdr3_nt: TGTGCCAGCATGGGGACAGCGAACACCGGGGAGCTGTTTTTT
d_call: NA; v_call: TRBV7-2; clone_size: NA; j_call: TRBJ2-1; cdr3_aa: CASSLDRVNEQFF; cdr3_nt: TGTGCCAGCAGCTTAGACAGGGTAAATGAGCAGTTCTTC
d_call: TRBD2; v_call: TRBV2; clone_size: NA; j_call: TRBJ2-1; cdr3_aa: CASSKAGTSGRANEQFF; cdr3_nt: TGTGCCAGCAGTAAAGCCGGGACTAGCGGGAGGGCCAATGAGCAGTTCTTC
d_call: NA; v_call: TRBV4-3; clone_size: few; j_call: TRBJ2-1; cdr3_aa: CASSQDGRERLNEQFF; cdr3_nt: TGCGCCAGCAGCCAAGATGGACGGGAAAGGCTCAATGAGCAGTTCTTC
d_call: TRBD1; v_call: TRBV2; clone_size: NA; j_call: TRBJ1-1; cdr3_aa: CASSVDRASEAFF; cdr3_nt: TGTGCCAGCAGTGTAGACAGGGCATCTGAAGCTTTCTTT
d_call: NA; v_call: TRBV16; clone_size: NA; j_call: TRBJ1-2; cdr3_aa: CASSQPLGVRGYTF; cdr3_nt: TGTGCCAGCAGCCAACCACTAGGCGTCAGGGGCTACACCTTC
d_call: NA; v_call: TRBV19; clone_size: NA; j_call: TRBJ1-5; cdr3_aa: CASSPPGDSPPQHF; cdr3_nt: TGTGCCAGTAGTCCCCCAGGGGATTCTCCGCCCCAGCATTTT
d_call: NA; v_call: TRBV5-4; clone_size: NA; j_call: TRBJ2-1; cdr3_aa: CASSLGPNSEQFF; cdr3_nt: TGTGCCAGCAGCCTCGGCCCAAACTCCGAGCAGTTCTTC
d_call: TRBD1; v_call: TRBV19; clone_size: NA; j_call: TRBJ2-7; cdr3_aa: CASSKDRVLYEQYF; cdr3_nt: TGTGCCAGTAGTAAGGACAGGGTTTTGTACGAGCAGTACTTC
d_call: NA; v_call: TRBV7-8; clone_size: NA; j_call: TRBJ2-1; cdr3_aa: CASSLVGRASVSSYNEQFF; cdr3_nt: TGTGCTAGCAGCTTAGTGGGGCGCGCTAGCGTGAGCTCCTACAATGAGCAGTTCTTC
d_call: TRBD1; v_call: TRBV5-6; clone_size: NA; j_call: TRBJ2-7; cdr3_aa: CASSPPPGTGYEQYF; cdr3_nt: TGTGCCAGCAGCCCACCCCCCGGGACAGGGTACGAGCAGTACTTC
d_call: NA; v_call: TRBV9; clone_size: few; j_call: TRBJ2-2; cdr3_aa: CASSVVMGTGELFF; cdr3_nt: TGTGCCAGCAGCGTAGTGATGGGTACCGGGGAGCTGTTTTTT
d_call: NA; v_call: TRBV5-5; clone_size: NA; j_call: TRBJ2-5; cdr3_aa: CASSFRGSGQETQYF; cdr3_nt: TGTGCCAGCAGCTTCCGAGGGAGCGGCCAAGAGACCCAGTACTTC
d_call: NA; v_call: TRBV6-1; clone_size: NA; j_call: TRBJ2-5; cdr3_aa: CASSRSPQETQYF; cdr3_nt: TGTGCCAGTAGCCGGAGCCCCCAAGAGACCCAGTACTTC
d_call: TRBD1; v_call: TRBV13; clone_size: NA; j_call: TRBJ1-3; cdr3_aa: CASSRTVGQGGGNTIYF; cdr3_nt: TGTGCCAGCAGCCGAACCGTGGGACAGGGGGGAGGAAACACCATATATTTT
d_call: NA; v_call: TRBV12-5; clone_size: NA; j_call: TRBJ1-1; cdr3_aa: CASGLVLGTGAFF; cdr3_nt: TGTGCTAGTGGTTTGGTACTTGGCACGGGGGCTTTCTTT
d_call: NA; v_call: TRBV6-4; clone_size: NA; j_call: TRBJ1-2; cdr3_aa: CASSDSPRGGYTF; cdr3_nt: TGTGCCAGCAGTGACTCCCCCAGAGGGGGCTACACCTTC
d_call: TRBD1; v_call: TRBV7-2; clone_size: NA; j_call: TRBJ1-2; cdr3_aa: CASSLALTGASGYTF; cdr3_nt: TGTGCCAGCAGCTTAGCCTTAACAGGGGCTAGTGGCTACACCTTC
d_call: TRBD1; v_call: TRBV15; clone_size: NA; j_call: TRBJ2-1; cdr3_aa: CATSIFSGGAYNEQFF; cdr3_nt: TGTGCCACCAGCATCTTCTCAGGGGGCGCCTACAATGAGCAGTTCTTC
d_call: TRBD2; v_call: TRBV12-5; clone_size: once; j_call: TRBJ2-5; cdr3_aa: CASQREAETQYF; cdr3_nt: TGTGCTAGCCAGCGGGAGGCAGAGACCCAGTACTTC
d_call: TRBD2; v_call: TRBV7-8; clone_size: NA; j_call: TRBJ2-7; cdr3_aa: CASSPHLGLAATYEQYF; cdr3_nt: TGTGCCAGCAGCCCGCATCTGGGACTAGCGGCGACCTACGAGCAGTACTTC